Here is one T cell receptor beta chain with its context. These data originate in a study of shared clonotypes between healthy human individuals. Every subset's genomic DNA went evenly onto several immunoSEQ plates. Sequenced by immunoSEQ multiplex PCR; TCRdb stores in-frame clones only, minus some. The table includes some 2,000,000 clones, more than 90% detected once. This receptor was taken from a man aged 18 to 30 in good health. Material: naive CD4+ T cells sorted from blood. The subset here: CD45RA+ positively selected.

DNA for the CDR3: TGTGCCAGCTCACCATCTCAGACGAATGAGCAGTACTTC. It yields the protein CASSPSQTNEQYF. This sequence joins TRBV18 and TRBJ2-7, with unresolved D. Trimming removed 2 bases at V and 7 bases at J, with 12 bases between. The CDR3 covers 13 residues. Germline V gene data show CDR1 as KGHSH and CDR2 as LQKENI.